These T cell receptor beta chains were read from a single sample in a study of blood T cell repertoires in COVID-19. Method: immunoSEQ multiplex PCR; TCRdb's copy keeps in-frame clones and lacks some. The sample includes approximately 330,000 clones, roughly 86% of them seen just once. Sequences were obtained from peripheral blood. These receptors all come from a man aged 25 to 40 with COVID-19, enrolled during active disease. Each CDR3 is given with its conserved first and last residue. Fields, in order: D gene, J gene, V gene, CDR3 DNA, CDR3 protein. The D gene is left open where the match is weak.

D gene: .
J gene: TRBJ2-5
V gene: TRBV12-3/TRBV12-4
CDR3 DNA: TGTGCCAGCAGTGACAGGGAGACCCAGTACTTC
CDR3 protein: CASSDRETQYF

D gene: .
J gene: TRBJ2-7
V gene: TRBV27
CDR3 DNA: TGTGCCAGCTCTTTGGGCACCGCACCTACCTACGAGCAGTACTTC
CDR3 protein: CASSLGTAPTYEQYF

D gene: .
J gene: TRBJ1-5
V gene: TRBV6-6
CDR3 DNA: TGTGCCAGCAGTTTGCCAACAGGGAGAGGCAATCAGCCCCAGCATTTT
CDR3 protein: CASSLPTGRGNQPQHF

D gene: .
J gene: TRBJ2-7
V gene: TRBV4-1
CDR3 DNA: TGCGCCAGCAGCCAGCTTACCACTCGCTCCTACGAGCAGTACTTC
CDR3 protein: CASSQLTTRSYEQYF

D gene: .
J gene: TRBJ2-1
V gene: TRBV14
CDR3 DNA: TGTGCCAGCAGCCAATATACAGGGTTTGCGTCTCAGGACCACAATGAGCAGTTCTTC
CDR3 protein: CASSQYTGFASQDHNEQFF

D gene: .
J gene: TRBJ2-1
V gene: TRBV5-1
CDR3 DNA: TGCGCCAGCAGCTTGGTTGCCGGGAGCTCCTACAATGAGCAGTTCTTC
CDR3 protein: CASSLVAGSSYNEQFF

D gene: TRBD2
J gene: TRBJ2-3
V gene: TRBV9
CDR3 DNA: TGTGCCAGCAGCCCCCGGATCGGGACTAGCGGGAGGGCCTGGAGAGATACGCAGTATTTT
CDR3 protein: CASSPRIGTSGRAWRDTQYF

D gene: TRBD2
J gene: TRBJ2-7
V gene: TRBV24-1
CDR3 DNA: TGTGCCACCAGGACCAGACTAGCCAGCTCCTACGAGCAGTACTTC
CDR3 protein: CATRTRLASSYEQYF

D gene: .
J gene: TRBJ1-6
V gene: TRBV5-1
CDR3 DNA: TGCGCCAGCAGCTTGGCTGTCAGATATTCACCCCTCCACTTT
CDR3 protein: CASSLAVRYSPLHF

D gene: .
J gene: TRBJ1-6
V gene: TRBV19
CDR3 DNA: TGTGCCAGTAGTATCCTGGGGACACCCAATAATTCACCCCTCCACTTT
CDR3 protein: CASSILGTPNNSPLHF

D gene: .
J gene: TRBJ1-2
V gene: TRBV18
CDR3 DNA: TGTGCCAGCTCAAGGCAGGGAGGAGGCTACACCTTC
CDR3 protein: CASSRQGGGYTF

D gene: TRBD1
J gene: TRBJ2-7
V gene: TRBV9
CDR3 DNA: TGTGCCAGCAGCGTGGGGACAGGATTGTACGAGCAGTACTTC
CDR3 protein: CASSVGTGLYEQYF

D gene: .
J gene: TRBJ1-5
V gene: TRBV30
CDR3 DNA: TGTGCCTGTACGGGGGGAAGCAATCAGCCCCAGCATTTT
CDR3 protein: CACTGGSNQPQHF